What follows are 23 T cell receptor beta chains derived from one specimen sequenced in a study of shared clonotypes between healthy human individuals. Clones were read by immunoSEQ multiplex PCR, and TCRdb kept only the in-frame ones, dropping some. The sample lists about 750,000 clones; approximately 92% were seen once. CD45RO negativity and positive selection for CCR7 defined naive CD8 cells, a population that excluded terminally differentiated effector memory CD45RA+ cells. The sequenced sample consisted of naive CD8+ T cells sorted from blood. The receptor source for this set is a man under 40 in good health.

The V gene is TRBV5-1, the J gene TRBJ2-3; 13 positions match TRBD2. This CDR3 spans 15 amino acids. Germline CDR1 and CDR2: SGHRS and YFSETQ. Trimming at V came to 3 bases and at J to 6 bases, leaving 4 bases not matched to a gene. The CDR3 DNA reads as TGCGCCAGCAGCTCGGGACTAGCGGGATCGGATACGCAGTATTTT. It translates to CASSSGLAGSDTQYF.

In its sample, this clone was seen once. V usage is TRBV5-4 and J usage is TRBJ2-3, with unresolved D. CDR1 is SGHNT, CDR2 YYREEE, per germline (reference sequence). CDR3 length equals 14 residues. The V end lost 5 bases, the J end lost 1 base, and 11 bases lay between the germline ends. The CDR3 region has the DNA TGTGCCAGCAGGTTCAGAGGAGGCACAGATACGCAGTATTTT. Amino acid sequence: CASRFRGGTDTQYF.

In nucleotides, the CDR3 is TGCGCCAGCAGCCAAGCGTATCCTACCAATCAGCCCCAGCATTTT. Protein sequence: CASSQAYPTNQPQHF. The J gene is TRBJ1-5, the V gene TRBV4-3; no clear D gene. Trimming stripped 1 base from V and 3 bases from J, with 10 bases between. CDR3 length: 15 amino acids. The germline V gene encodes CDR1 LGHNA and CDR2 YSLEER.

The CDR3 sequence is CASGLRRYEQYF. The DNA of the CDR3 is TGTGCCAGCGGTCTCAGAAGATACGAGCAGTACTTC. This sequence joins TRBV9 and TRBJ2-7; unclear D gene. The germline V and J ends were trimmed by 7 bases and 4 bases, with 12 bases remaining between them. The CDR3 is 12 amino acids. Germline lookup yields CDR1 SGDLS and CDR2 YYNGEE.

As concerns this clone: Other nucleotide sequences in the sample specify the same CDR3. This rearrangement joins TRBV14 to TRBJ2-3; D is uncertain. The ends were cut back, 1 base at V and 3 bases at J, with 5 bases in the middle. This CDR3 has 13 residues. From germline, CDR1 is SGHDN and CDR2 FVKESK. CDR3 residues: CASSQVPTDTQYF. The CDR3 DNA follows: TGTGCCAGCAGCCAAGTCCCAACAGATACGCAGTATTTT.

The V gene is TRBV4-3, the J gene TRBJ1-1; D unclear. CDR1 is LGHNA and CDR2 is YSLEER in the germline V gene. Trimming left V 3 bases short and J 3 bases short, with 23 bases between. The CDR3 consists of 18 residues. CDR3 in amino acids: CASSQQKGRSFPYTEAFF. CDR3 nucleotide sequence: TGCGCCAGCAGCCAGCAAAAAGGACGGTCGTTCCCCTACACTGAAGCTTTCTTT.

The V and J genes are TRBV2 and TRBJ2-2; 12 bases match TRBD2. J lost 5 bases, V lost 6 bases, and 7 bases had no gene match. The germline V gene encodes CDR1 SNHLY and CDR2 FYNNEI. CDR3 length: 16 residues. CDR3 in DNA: TGTGCCAGCAGAGATTCCACTAGCGGGAGGACCGGGGAGCTGTTTTTT. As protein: CASRDSTSGRTGELFF.

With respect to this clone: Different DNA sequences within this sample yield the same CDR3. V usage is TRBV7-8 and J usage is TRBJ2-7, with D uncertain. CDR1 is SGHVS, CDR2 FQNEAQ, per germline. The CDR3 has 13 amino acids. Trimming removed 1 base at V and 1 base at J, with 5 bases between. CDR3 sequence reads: CASSLGVSYEQYF. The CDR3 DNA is TGTGCCAGCAGCTTAGGTGTATCCTACGAGCAGTACTTC.

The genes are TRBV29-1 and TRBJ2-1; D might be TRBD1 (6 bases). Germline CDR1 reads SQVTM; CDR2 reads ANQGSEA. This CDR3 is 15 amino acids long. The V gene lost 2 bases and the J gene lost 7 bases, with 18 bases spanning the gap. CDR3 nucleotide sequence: TGCAGCGTTGAATCTTTCAGGGGCACGTGGAATGAGCAGTTCTTC. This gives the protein CSVESFRGTWNEQFF.

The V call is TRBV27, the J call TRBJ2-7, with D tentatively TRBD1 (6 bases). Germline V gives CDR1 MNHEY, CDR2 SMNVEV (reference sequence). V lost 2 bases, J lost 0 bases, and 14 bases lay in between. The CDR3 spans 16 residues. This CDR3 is CASSLTTGTLSYEQYF. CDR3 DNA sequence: TGTGCCAGCAGTTTAACAACCGGGACACTCTCCTACGAGCAGTACTTC.

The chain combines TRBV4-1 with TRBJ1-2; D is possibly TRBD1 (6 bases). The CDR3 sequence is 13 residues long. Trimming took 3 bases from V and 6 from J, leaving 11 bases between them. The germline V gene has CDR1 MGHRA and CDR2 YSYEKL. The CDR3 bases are TGCGCCAGCAGCCAGGTGGGGGGCGATGGCTACACCTTC. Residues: CASSQVGGDGYTF.

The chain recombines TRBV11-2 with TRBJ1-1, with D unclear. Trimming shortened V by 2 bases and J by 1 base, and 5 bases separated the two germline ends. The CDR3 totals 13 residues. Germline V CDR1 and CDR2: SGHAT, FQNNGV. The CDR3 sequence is CASSLLGNTEAFF. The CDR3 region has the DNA TGTGCCAGCAGCTTATTAGGGAACACTGAAGCTTTCTTT.

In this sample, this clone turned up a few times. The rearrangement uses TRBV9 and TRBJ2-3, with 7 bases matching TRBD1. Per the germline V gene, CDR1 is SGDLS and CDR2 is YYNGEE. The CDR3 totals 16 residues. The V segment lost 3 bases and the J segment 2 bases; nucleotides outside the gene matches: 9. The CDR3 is CASSGQGGGNTDTQYF. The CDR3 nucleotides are TGTGCCAGCAGCGGACAGGGTGGGGGTAACACAGATACGCAGTATTTT. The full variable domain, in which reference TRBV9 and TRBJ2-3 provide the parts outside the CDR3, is DSGVTQTPKHLITATGQRVTLRCSPRSGDLSVYWYQQSLDQGLQFLIQYYNGEERAKGNILERFSAQQFPDLHSELNLSSLELGDSALYFCASSGQGGGNTDTQYFGPGTRLTVL.

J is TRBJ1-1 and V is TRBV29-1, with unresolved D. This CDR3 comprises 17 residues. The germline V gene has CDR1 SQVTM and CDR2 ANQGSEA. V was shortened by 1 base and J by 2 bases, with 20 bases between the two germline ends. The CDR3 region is CSVEGALRSALNTEAFF. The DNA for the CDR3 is TGCAGCGTTGAAGGCGCGCTCAGGTCGGCCCTAAACACTGAAGCTTTCTTT.

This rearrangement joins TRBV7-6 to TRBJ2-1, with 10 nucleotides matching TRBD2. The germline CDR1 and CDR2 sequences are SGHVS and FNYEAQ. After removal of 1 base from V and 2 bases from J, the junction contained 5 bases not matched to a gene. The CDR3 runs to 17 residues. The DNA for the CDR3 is TGTGCCAGCAGCTTAGAGGCTAGCGGGAGCGCCTACAATGAGCAGTTCTTC. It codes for CASSLEASGSAYNEQFF. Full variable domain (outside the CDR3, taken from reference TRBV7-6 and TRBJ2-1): GAGVSQSPRYKVTKRGQDVALRCDPISGHVSLYWYRQALGQGPEFLTYFNYEAQQDKSGLPNDRFSAERPEGSISTLTIQRTEQRDSAMYRCASSLEASGSAYNEQFFGPGTRLTVL.

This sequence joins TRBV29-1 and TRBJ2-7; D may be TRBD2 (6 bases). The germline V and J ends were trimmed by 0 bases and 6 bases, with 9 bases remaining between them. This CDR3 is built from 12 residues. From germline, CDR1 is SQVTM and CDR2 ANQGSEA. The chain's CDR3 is CSVEETSFEQYF. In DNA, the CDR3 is TGCAGCGTTGAAGAAACTAGCTTCGAGCAGTACTTC.

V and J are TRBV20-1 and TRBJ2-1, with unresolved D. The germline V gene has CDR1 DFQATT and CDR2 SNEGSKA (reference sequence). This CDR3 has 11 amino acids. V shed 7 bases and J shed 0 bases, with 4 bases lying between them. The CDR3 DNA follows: TGCAGTGTTGTCTCCTACAATGAGCAGTTCTTC. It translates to CSVVSYNEQFF.

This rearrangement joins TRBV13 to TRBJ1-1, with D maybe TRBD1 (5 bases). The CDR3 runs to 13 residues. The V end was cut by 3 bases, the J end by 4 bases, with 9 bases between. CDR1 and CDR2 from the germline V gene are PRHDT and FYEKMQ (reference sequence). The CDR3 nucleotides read TGTGCCAGCAGCTTCGAGGGGCTCACTGAAGCTTTCTTT. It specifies CASSFEGLTEAFF.

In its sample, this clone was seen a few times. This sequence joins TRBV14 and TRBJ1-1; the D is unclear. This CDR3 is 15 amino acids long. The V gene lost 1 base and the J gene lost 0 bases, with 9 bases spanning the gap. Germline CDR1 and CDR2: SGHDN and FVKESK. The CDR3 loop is CASSQVISLNTEAFF. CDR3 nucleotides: TGTGCCAGCAGCCAAGTCATTTCCCTGAACACTGAAGCTTTCTTT.

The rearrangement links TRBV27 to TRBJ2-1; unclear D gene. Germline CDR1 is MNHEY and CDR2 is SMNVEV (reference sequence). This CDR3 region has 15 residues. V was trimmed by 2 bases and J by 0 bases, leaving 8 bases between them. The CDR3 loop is CASSLRASSYNEQFF. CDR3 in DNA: TGTGCCAGCAGTTTACGGGCGAGCTCCTACAATGAGCAGTTCTTC.

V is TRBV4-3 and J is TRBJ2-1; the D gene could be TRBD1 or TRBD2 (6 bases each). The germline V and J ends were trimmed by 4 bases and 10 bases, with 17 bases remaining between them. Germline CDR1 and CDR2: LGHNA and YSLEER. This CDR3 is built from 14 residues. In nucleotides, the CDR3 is TGCGCCAGCAGCCGAGAGATAGTCGGGGGCGAGCAGTTCTTC. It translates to CASSREIVGGEQFF.

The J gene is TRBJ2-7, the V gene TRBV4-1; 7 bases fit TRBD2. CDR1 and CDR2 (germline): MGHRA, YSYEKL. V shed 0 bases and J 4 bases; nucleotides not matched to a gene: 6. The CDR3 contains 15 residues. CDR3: CASSQDHGLVYEQYF. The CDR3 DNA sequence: TGCGCCAGCAGCCAAGATCACGGACTAGTATACGAGCAGTACTTC.

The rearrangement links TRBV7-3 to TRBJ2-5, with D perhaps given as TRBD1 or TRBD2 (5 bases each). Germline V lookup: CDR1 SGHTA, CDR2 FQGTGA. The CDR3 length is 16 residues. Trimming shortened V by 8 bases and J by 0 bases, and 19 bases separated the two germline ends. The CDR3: CASPRRGRKYQETQYF. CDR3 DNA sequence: TGTGCCAGCCCAAGACGGGGCAGAAAGTACCAAGAGACCCAGTACTTC.